This T cell receptor beta chain was recovered during a study of cytomegalovirus exposure and HLA in healthy donors. General study results and limits: Exclusion applied to some V segments, including TRBV6-2 and TRBV6-3, as they were indistinguishable. Among immune exposure information, only CMV serostatus was available. According to a later analysis, donors in an Asian-associated ancestry cluster reportedly had fewer N-insertions than the roughly 670-donor mean. Researchers reported in a later analysis that a missense DCLRE1C variant was tied to TCR beta V- and J-gene trimming.

This CDR3 spans 15 amino acids. The germline V gene has CDR1 SGHDN and CDR2 FVKESK. Trimming removed 2 bases from V and 5 bases from J; junction bases left unmatched: 7. PCR was performed using 60 Vbeta and 13 Jbeta primers. Sequencing used immunoSEQ multiplex PCR; TCRdb keeps in-frame clones, though not all of them. The sample shows 100,000 or so clones, 83% of them seen only once. Comments on this clone: Its specificity is unknown.

The material sequenced was PBMCs. The V call is TRBV14, the J call TRBJ1-2; 8 bases agree with TRBD1. This TCR was recovered from a man aged 18 to 30 in good health and CMV-seronegative. In DNA, the CDR3 is TGTGCCAGCAGCCAACCGGGACAGGACCGATATGGCTACACCTTC. It is translated as CASSQPGQDRYGYTF.